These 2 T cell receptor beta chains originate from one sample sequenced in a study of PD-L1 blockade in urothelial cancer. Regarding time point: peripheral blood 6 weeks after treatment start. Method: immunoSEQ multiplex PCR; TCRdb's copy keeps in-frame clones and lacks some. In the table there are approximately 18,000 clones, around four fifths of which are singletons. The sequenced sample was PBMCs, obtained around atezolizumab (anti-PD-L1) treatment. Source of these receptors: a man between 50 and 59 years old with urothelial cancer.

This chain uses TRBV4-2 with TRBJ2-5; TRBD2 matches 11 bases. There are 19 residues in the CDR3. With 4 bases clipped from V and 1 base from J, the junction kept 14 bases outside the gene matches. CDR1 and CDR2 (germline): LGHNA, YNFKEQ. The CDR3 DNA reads TGTGCCAGCAGCCCCCAGGGGCTAGCGGGGGGCCTGTCCCAAGAGACCCAGTACTTC. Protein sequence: CASSPQGLAGGLSQETQYF.

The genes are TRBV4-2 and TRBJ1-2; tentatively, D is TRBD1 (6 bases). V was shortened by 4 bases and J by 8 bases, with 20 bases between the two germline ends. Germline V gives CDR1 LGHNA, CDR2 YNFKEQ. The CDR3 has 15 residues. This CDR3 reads CASSLELQGSRGYTF. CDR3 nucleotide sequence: TGTGCCAGCAGCCTCGAACTACAGGGCTCTAGGGGCTACACCTTC.